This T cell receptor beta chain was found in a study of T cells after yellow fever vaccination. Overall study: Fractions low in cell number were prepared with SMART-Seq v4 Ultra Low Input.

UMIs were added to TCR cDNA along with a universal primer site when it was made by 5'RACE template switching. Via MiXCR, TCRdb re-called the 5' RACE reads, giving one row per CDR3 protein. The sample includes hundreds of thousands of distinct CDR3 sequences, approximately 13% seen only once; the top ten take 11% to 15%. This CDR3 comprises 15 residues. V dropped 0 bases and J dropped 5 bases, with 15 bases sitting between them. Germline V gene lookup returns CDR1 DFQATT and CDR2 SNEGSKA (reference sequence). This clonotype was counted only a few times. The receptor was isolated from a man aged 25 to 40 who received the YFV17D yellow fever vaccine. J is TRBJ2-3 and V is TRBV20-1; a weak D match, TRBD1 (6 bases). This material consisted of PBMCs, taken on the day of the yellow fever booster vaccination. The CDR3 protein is CSARDPTGLVDTQYF. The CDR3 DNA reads TGCAGTGCTAGAGATCCCACAGGGTTGGTAGATACGCAGTATTTT.